The next 27 T cell receptor beta chains were all read from a single sample in a study of blood T cell repertoires in COVID-19. Repertoires were generated with immunoSEQ multiplex PCR, while TCRdb's copy carries only in-frame clones and drops some. The sample carries some 200,000 clones, roughly 82% recorded once. The sample was peripheral blood. These receptors were obtained from a human donor in a cohort sampled during active COVID-19.

The V call is TRBV5-5, the J call TRBJ2-3; TRBD2 matches 9 bases. Trimming at V came to 2 bases and at J to 6 bases, leaving 4 bases not matched to a gene. The CDR3 extends over 14 amino acids. The germline gives CDR1 SGHKS, CDR2 YYEKEE (reference sequence). The CDR3 coding sequence is TGTGCCAGCAGCTTTAGCGGGAGTACGGATACGCAGTATTTT. This gives the protein CASSFSGSTDTQYF.

The chain links TRBV24-1 to TRBJ1-2; D might be TRBD1 (6 bases). There are 14 residues in the CDR3. CDR1 and CDR2 from the germline V gene are KGHDR and SFDVKD. V was pared by 4 bases and J by 8 bases, with 16 bases between. Here the CDR3 DNA reads TGTGCCACCAGTGACCTGGGACAAACGGAAGGCTACACCTTC. It is translated as CATSDLGQTEGYTF.

This clone was seen just once. The genes are TRBV7-2 and TRBJ2-7; D is perhaps TRBD2 (6 bases). Trimming left V 5 bases short and J 3 bases short, with 14 bases between. The CDR3 sequence is 14 residues long. CDR1 and CDR2 (germline): SGHTA, FQGNSA. The CDR3 DNA reads as TGTGCCAGCAGCCCCACCGGGACTCACTACGAGCAGTACTTC. Translating gives CASSPTGTHYEQYF.

The chain is built from TRBV14 and TRBJ2-5; TRBD2 aligns across 9 bases. From germline, CDR1 is SGHDN and CDR2 FVKESK. The junction had 10 bases not matched to a gene; V was cut back by 3 bases and J by 5 bases. This CDR3 comprises 16 residues. CDR3 DNA sequence: TGTGCCAGCAGCCATCCGCGGGAGGGCCCAGGCGAGACCCAGTACTTC. Amino acids: CASSHPREGPGETQYF.

This chain joins TRBV9 and TRBJ2-7, with 9 bases lining up with TRBD1. The CDR3 contains 17 residues. Trimming removed 0 bases from V and 5 bases from J; junction bases left unmatched: 12. Germline loops: CDR1 SGDLS, CDR2 YYNGEE. CDR3 bases: TGTGCCAGCAGCGTAGGTATTGGAGGGGACAGGGTCCACGAGCAGTACTTC. Amino acids: CASSVGIGGDRVHEQYF. Supplemented by reference TRBV9 and TRBJ2-7, the full variable domain reads DSGVTQTPKHLITATGQRVTLRCSPRSGDLSVYWYQQSLDQGLQFLIQYYNGEERAKGNILERFSAQQFPDLHSELNLSSLELGDSALYFCASSVGIGGDRVHEQYFGPGTRLTVT.

The V and J genes are TRBV5-6 and TRBJ1-5; tentative D call: TRBD1 (6 bases). Looked up from germline, CDR1 is SGHDT and CDR2 is YYEEEE. The CDR3 is 14 amino acids. V was clipped by 2 bases and J by 6 bases, with 12 bases between them. Here the CDR3 reads CASSFGSGVQPQHF. The DNA of the CDR3 is TGTGCCAGCAGCTTCGGTTCAGGGGTTCAGCCCCAGCATTTT.

This chain connects TRBV7-8 to TRBJ1-2, with 7 bases identical to TRBD1. The CDR3 is 14 amino acids. Germline V gene data show CDR1 as SGHVS and CDR2 as FQNEAQ. J gave up 5 bases and V 3 bases, and 6 bases lay outside the gene matches. CDR3 region: CASSFADRVYGYTF. CDR3 nucleotides: TGTGCCAGCAGCTTCGCCGACAGGGTTTATGGCTACACCTTC.

V is TRBV4-1 and J is TRBJ2-3, with D possibly matching TRBD2 (6 bases). Per the germline V gene, CDR1 is MGHRA and CDR2 is YSYEKL. This CDR3 is 15 amino acids long. The V and J ends lost 0 bases and 4 bases respectively, with 11 bases between them. DNA of the CDR3: TGCGCCAGCAGCCAAGAACCCCGGGACTCAGATACGCAGTATTTT. It yields the protein CASSQEPRDSDTQYF.

V usage is TRBV5-1 and J usage is TRBJ2-1, with 10 bases aligning to TRBD2. Germline CDR1 and CDR2: SGHRS and YFSETQ. This CDR3 contains 15 residues. J lost 6 bases, V lost 0 bases, and 3 bases had no gene match. The CDR3 loop is CASSLVLAGVNEQFF. The CDR3 DNA sequence: TGCGCCAGCAGCTTGGTGCTAGCGGGAGTCAATGAGCAGTTCTTC.

This chain links TRBV4-1 with TRBJ1-4; TRBD1 matches at 9 bases. This CDR3 is built from 20 residues. Germline-derived CDR1 and CDR2 are MGHRA and YSYEKL. V lost 4 bases to trimming and J lost 0 bases; unmatched junction nucleotides: 15. The chain's CDR3 is CASSRQLAGTGPPTNEKLFF. DNA of the CDR3: TGCGCCAGCAGCCGACAGTTAGCCGGGACAGGGCCTCCAACTAATGAAAAACTGTTTTTT.

This clone was seen only once. The chain recombines TRBV6-4 with TRBJ2-3, with 7 positions matching TRBD2. V shed 3 bases, J shed 2 bases, and the junction held 8 bases outside the gene matches. From germline, CDR1 is MRHNA and CDR2 SNTAGT. The CDR3 is made up of 16 amino acids. The CDR3 here is CASSEGGEGYTDTQYF. The CDR3 region has the DNA TGTGCCAGCAGTGAAGGAGGGGAGGGCTACACAGATACGCAGTATTTT.

The chain employs TRBV3-1 (or the pseudogene TRBV3-2) and TRBJ2-7; possible D gene TRBD2, 5 bases. The CDR3 loop spans 14 amino acids. V was pared by 1 base and J by 7 bases, with 14 bases between. The germline V gene encodes CDR1 LGHDT and CDR2 YNNKEL (reference sequence). As DNA, the CDR3 is TGTGCCAGCAGCCAAGGTCCCCGGGGTCGGGAGCAGTACTTC. This translates into CASSQGPRGREQYF.

The CDR3 DNA follows: TGTGCCAGTAGAAGACAGGGCGGAGGCAATGAGCAGTTCTTC. Protein sequence: CASRRQGGGNEQFF. The rearrangement joins TRBV19 to TRBJ2-1; TRBD1 matches 7 bases. Unmatched junction bases numbered 8, after V lost 6 bases and J lost 6 bases. The CDR3 spans 14 residues. Germline V CDR1 and CDR2: LNHDA, SQIVND (reference sequence).

The rearrangement joins TRBV5-3 to TRBJ1-5; 7 positions agree with TRBD1. Being an ORF, TRBV5-3 has a function that is uncertain. The CDR3 consists of 19 residues. J gave up 0 bases and V 4 bases, and 16 bases lay outside the gene matches. In DNA, the CDR3 is TGTGCCAGAAGCCCCAGACAGGGCTACGGACCTTATAGCAATCAGCCCCAGCATTTT. Translated: CARSPRQGYGPYSNQPQHF.

V usage is TRBV9 and J usage is TRBJ1-1; a weak D match, TRBD1 (5 bases). Trimming took off 3 bases at V and 1 base at J, with 13 bases between the two ends. Germline values: CDR1 SGDLS, CDR2 YYNGEE. This CDR3 is 15 amino acids long. CDR3 coding DNA: TGTGCCAGCAGCGCCCCGGGGGACCCGAACACTGAAGCTTTCTTT. It encodes CASSAPGDPNTEAFF.

The chain links TRBV11-2 to TRBJ2-1; D perhaps matches TRBD2 (6 bases). This CDR3 comprises 14 residues. The V end was cut by 6 bases, the J end by 9 bases, with 18 bases between. Germline V CDR1 and CDR2: SGHAT, FQNNGV. CDR3 bases: TGTGCCAGCAGTATCTCTAGCGCTAACGGTGAGCAGTTCTTC. This codes for CASSISSANGEQFF. The full variable domain, completed using reference TRBV11-2 and TRBJ2-1, is EAGVAQSPRYKIIEKRQSVAFWCNPISGHATLYWYQQILGQGPKLLIQFQNNGVVDDSQLPKDRFSAERLKGVDSTLKIQPAKLEDSAVYLCASSISSANGEQFFGPGTRLTVL.

This chain links TRBV7-2 with TRBJ2-2; 12 bases agree with TRBD2. Trimming cost V 4 bases and J 0 bases; bases outside gene matches: 6. This CDR3 contains 18 residues. Germline V gives CDR1 SGHTA, CDR2 FQGNSA. The CDR3: CASSSRLAGVSNTGELFF. The CDR3 DNA sequence: TGTGCCAGCAGCTCCAGACTAGCGGGAGTTTCGAACACCGGGGAGCTGTTTTTT.

The rearrangement joins TRBV5-6 to TRBJ2-7; D is possibly TRBD2 (5 bases). V was cut by 4 bases and J by 2 bases, with 16 bases left in between. There are 15 residues in the CDR3. Looked up from germline, CDR1 is SGHDT and CDR2 is YYEEEE. The CDR3 reads CASSPAGRATYEQYF. CDR3 in DNA: TGTGCCAGCAGCCCAGCCGGGCGGGCCACCTACGAGCAGTACTTC. Drawing the rest from reference TRBV5-6 and TRBJ2-7, the complete variable domain is DAGVTQSPTHLIKTRGQQVTLRCSPKSGHDTVSWYQQALGQGPQFIFQYYEEEERQRGNFPDRFSGHQFPNYSSELNVNALLLGDSALYLCASSPAGRATYEQYFGPGTRLTVT.

This chain connects TRBV20-1 to TRBJ2-3; D unresolved. Germline V gene data show CDR1 as DFQATT and CDR2 as SNEGSKA (reference sequence). The CDR3 sequence is 15 residues long. Trimming removed 3 bases from V and 2 bases from J, with 15 bases in between. Here the CDR3 DNA reads TGCAGTGCTAGTAATCCCAGTCTGCACACAGATACGCAGTATTTT. Protein product: CSASNPSLHTDTQYF.

The chain has TRBV18 and TRBJ2-3; D unresolved. This CDR3 has 13 residues. Trimming removed 3 bases at V and 2 bases at J, with 6 bases between. The germline gives CDR1 KGHSH, CDR2 LQKENI. CDR3 DNA sequence: TGTGCCAGCTCACCGACTCTCACAGATACGCAGTATTTT. Translated: CASSPTLTDTQYF.

The chain has TRBV19 and TRBJ2-7, with TRBD2 matching over 12 bases. The V gene's germline CDR1 is LNHDA and CDR2 SQIVND (reference sequence). J gave up 1 base and V 6 bases, and 4 bases lay outside the gene matches. The CDR3 loop spans 15 amino acids. CDR3 region: CASRSSGRGSYEQYF. CDR3 coding DNA: TGTGCCAGTAGGTCTAGCGGGAGGGGTTCCTACGAGCAGTACTTC.

This clone has just a few counts. The rearrangement links TRBV7-2 to TRBJ2-7, with D possibly matching TRBD2 (6 bases). The CDR3 spans 15 residues. CDR1 and CDR2 from the germline V gene are SGHTA and FQGNSA. With 6 bases removed from V and 6 bases from J, the gap between germline ends came to 21 bases. CDR3 loop: CASRQLGGAPSEQYF. The CDR3 nucleotides are TGTGCCAGCAGGCAATTAGGCGGGGCCCCCTCCGAGCAGTACTTC.

This CDR3 reads CASSLDRGRGREKLFF. The CDR3 DNA reads as TGTGCCAGCAGCTTAGATCGAGGGAGGGGACGGGAAAAACTGTTTTTT. The V gene is TRBV11-2, the J gene TRBJ1-4; possibly TRBD1 for D (5 bases). Germline assignment: CDR1 SGHAT and CDR2 FQNNGV. V dropped 0 bases and J dropped 8 bases, with 16 bases sitting between them. CDR3 size: 16 residues.

CDR3 residues: CASSLEIVTGVVLDTGELFF. The DNA of the CDR3 is TGTGCCAGCAGTTTAGAGATTGTCACAGGGGTAGTATTGGACACCGGGGAGCTGTTTTTT. The chain uses TRBV28 and TRBJ2-2, with 7 bases lining up with TRBD1. The V segment lost 2 bases and the J segment 3 bases; nucleotides outside the gene matches: 18. Germline CDR1 MDHEN, CDR2 SYDVKM. The CDR3 has 20 residues.

The rearrangement uses TRBV4-1 and TRBJ2-7; 8 bases match TRBD1. Germline CDR1 is MGHRA and CDR2 is YSYEKL. V lost 4 bases, J lost 1 base, and 3 bases stayed unmatched. The CDR3 consists of 14 residues. CDR3 nucleotide sequence: TGCGCCAGCAGCCCCGGACAGGGTTCCTACGAGCAGTACTTC. Translation gives CASSPGQGSYEQYF.

The gene calls are TRBV4-2 and TRBJ2-2, with 7 bases aligning to TRBD2. Germline values: CDR1 LGHNA, CDR2 YNFKEQ. This CDR3 spans 15 amino acids. The V segment lost 5 bases and the J segment 7 bases; nucleotides outside the gene matches: 10. CDR3 nucleotides: TGTGCCAGCAGCAGAGGCGGGGAGGGAAACGGGGAGCTGTTTTTT. Translated, it gives CASSRGGEGNGELFF.

Note on this clone: The junction departs from germline at one end; a sequencing error may be responsible. J is TRBJ2-1 and V is TRBV2; 7 bases fit TRBD2. Germline CDR1 SNHLY, CDR2 FYNNEI. The CDR3 length is 12 residues. The CDR3, as DNA: TGTGCCAGCAGTGGCGGCGGGGGTACCCTGATCTTC. Protein product: CASSGGGGTLIF.